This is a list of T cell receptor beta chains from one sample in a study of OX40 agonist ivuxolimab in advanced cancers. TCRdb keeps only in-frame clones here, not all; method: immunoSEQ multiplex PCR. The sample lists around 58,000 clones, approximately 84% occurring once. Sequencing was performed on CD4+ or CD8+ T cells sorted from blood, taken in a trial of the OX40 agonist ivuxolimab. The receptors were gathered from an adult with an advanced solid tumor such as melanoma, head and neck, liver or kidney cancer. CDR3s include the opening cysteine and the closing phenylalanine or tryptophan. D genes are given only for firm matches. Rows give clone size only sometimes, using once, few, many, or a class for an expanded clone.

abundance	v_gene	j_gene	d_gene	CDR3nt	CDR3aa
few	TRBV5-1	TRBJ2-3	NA	TGCGCCAGCAGCTTGGCGGGCATGGCTGCCGGAGGAGATACGCAGTATTTT	CASSLAGMAAGGDTQYF
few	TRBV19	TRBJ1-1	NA	TGTGCCAGCCACTCCAGGGAGGAGACCACTGAAGCTTTCTTT	CASHSREETTEAFF
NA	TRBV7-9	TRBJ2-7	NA	TGTGCCAGCAGCTTTCAGGTCTCCTACGAGCAGTACTTC	CASSFQVSYEQYF
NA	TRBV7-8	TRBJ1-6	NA	TGTGCCAGCAGCTTGGAAGAGGGATCCTATAATTCACCCCTCCACTTT	CASSLEEGSYNSPLHF
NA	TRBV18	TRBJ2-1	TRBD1	TGTGCCAGCTCACATACCGGGACAGGCAATGAGCAGTTCTTC	CASSHTGTGNEQFF
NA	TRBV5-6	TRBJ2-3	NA	TGTGCCAGCAGCCAAAATTTAGGAGATACGCAGTATTTT	CASSQNLGDTQYF
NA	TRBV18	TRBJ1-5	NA	TGTGCCAGCTCGGAGGAGGGGATCAGCAATCAGCCCCAGCATTTT	CASSEEGISNQPQHF
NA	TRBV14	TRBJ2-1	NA	TGTGCCAGCAGCCAAGAGCAGGATTTCGATGAGCAGTTCTTC	CASSQEQDFDEQFF
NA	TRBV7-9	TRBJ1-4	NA	TGTGCCAGCAGCTCTTGGGACGGGACTGCATATAATGAAAAACTGTTTTTT	CASSSWDGTAYNEKLFF
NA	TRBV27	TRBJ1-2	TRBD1	TGTGCCAGCAGTTTACAAAGATTAATCCGGGACAGGGGGCGCCCTGGCTATGGCTACACCTTC	CASSLQRLIRDRGRPGYGYTF
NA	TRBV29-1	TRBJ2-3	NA	TGCAGCGTTGAAATCCCCGAGACAAGCACAGATACGCAGTATTTT	CSVEIPETSTDTQYF
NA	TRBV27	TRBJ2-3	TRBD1	TGTGCCAGCAGTTCCCCACCGACAGGGCTGACAGATACGCAGTATTTT	CASSSPPTGLTDTQYF
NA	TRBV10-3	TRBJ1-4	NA	TGTGCCATCAGTGAGACCGCGGGGACTAATGAAAAACTGTTTTTT	CAISETAGTNEKLFF
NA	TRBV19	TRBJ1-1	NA	TGTGCCAGTAGTTACCGGAGAGAACTTGGCACTGAAGCTTTCTTT	CASSYRRELGTEAFF
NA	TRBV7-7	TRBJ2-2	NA	TGTGCTAGCAGCACCGGGCCTTCGAACACCGGGGAGCTGTTTTTT	CASSTGPSNTGELFF
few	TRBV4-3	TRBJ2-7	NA	TGCGCCAGCAGCCTCATCCTCTCCTACGAGCAGTACTTC	CASSLILSYEQYF
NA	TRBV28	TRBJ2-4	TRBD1	TGTGCCAGCAGTCCCGGACAGGGGTTAGCCAAAAACATTCAGTACTTC	CASSPGQGLAKNIQYF
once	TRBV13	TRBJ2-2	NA	TGTGCCACCTCAGTCACCGGGGAGCTGTTTTTT	CATSVTGELFF
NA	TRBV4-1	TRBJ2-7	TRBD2	TGCGCCAGCAGCCAAGATCCCGGGACTATCAGCTACGAGCAGTACTTC	CASSQDPGTISYEQYF
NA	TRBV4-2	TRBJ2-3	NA	TGTGCCAGCAGCCAGGTTGCAGATACGCAGTATTTT	CASSQVADTQYF
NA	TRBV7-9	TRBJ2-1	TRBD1	TGTGCCAGCAGCTTAGTTTCTATCTTTGGGACAGGGGGGTTCTTC	CASSLVSIFGTGGFF
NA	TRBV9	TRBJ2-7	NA	TGTGCCAGCAGCGTAAGTACGGGCGGTTCCTACGAGCAGTACTTC	CASSVSTGGSYEQYF
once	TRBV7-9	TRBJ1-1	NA	TGTGCCAGCAGCTTCATCAGGGGTAGCGCGGACACTGAAGCTTTCTTT	CASSFIRGSADTEAFF
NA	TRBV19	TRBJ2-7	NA	TGTGCCAGTAGTATAGATGCGGGGAACTCCTACGAGCAGTACTTC	CASSIDAGNSYEQYF
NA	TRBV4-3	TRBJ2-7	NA	TGCGCCAGCAGCCAAGAACTTACGAGCTCCTACGAGCAGTACTTC	CASSQELTSSYEQYF
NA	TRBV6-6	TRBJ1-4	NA	TGTGCCAGCAGTTACTGGCGGGGGGGCCAGAGTGAAAAACTGTTTTTT	CASSYWRGGQSEKLFF
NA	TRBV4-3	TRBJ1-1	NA	TGCGCCAGCAGCCAAGATAGGCTGAACACTGAAGCTTTCTTT	CASSQDRLNTEAFF
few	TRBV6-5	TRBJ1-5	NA	TGTGCCAGCAGTCCTGTCTCAGGCAATCAGCCCCAGCATTTT	CASSPVSGNQPQHF
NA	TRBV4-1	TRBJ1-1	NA	TGCGCCAGCAGCCAATTTCAGAACACTGAAGCTTTCTTT	CASSQFQNTEAFF
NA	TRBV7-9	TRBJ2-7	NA	TGTGCCAGCAGCCCGATAATCTACGAGCAGTACTTC	CASSPIIYEQYF
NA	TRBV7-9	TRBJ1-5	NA	TGTGCCAGCAGCTTAGCAGGGGTCGATCAGCCCCAGCATTTT	CASSLAGVDQPQHF
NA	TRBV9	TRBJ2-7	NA	TGTGCCAGCAGCGTAGCTGGCCAGGTGGGCTACGAGCAGTACTTC	CASSVAGQVGYEQYF
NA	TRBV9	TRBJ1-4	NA	TGTGCCAGCAGCCCCTCAGACACCCTGGTTGGGAATGAAAAACTGTTTTTT	CASSPSDTLVGNEKLFF
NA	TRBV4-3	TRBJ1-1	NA	TGCGCCAGCAGCCAAGATGGAAACACTGAAGCTTTCTTT	CASSQDGNTEAFF
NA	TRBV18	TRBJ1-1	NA	TGTGCCAGCTCATCCTTACCAGGACTGTCTGAAGCTTTCTTT	CASSSLPGLSEAFF
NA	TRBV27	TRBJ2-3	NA	TGTGCCAGCAGTTTATCGACGCACCCCACTCGGCAGTATTTT	CASSLSTHPTRQYF
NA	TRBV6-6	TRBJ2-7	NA	TGTGCCAGCAGTTGGGGGTTCGACGAGCAGTACTTC	CASSWGFDEQYF
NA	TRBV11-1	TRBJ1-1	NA	TGTGCCAGCAGCTTACGTTCCAGGGAGGGAACTGAAGCTTTCTTT	CASSLRSREGTEAFF
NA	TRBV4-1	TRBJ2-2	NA	TGCGCCAGCAGCCCAGCCGGCGGGGAGCTGTTTTTT	CASSPAGGELFF
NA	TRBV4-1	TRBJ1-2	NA	TGCGCCAGCAGCCAAGGTGTTCCAGGGAGGGGTGGCTACACCTTC	CASSQGVPGRGGYTF
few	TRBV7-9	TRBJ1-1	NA	TGTGCCAGCAGCTTATTATATGTGGGCACTGAAGCTTTCTTT	CASSLLYVGTEAFF
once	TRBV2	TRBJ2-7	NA	TGTGCCAGCAGTGAAGGGGCCAGCATCTACGAGCAGTACTTC	CASSEGASIYEQYF
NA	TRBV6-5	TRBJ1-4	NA	TGTGCCAGCAGTCCGGGGGGTTGGGAAAAACTGTTTTTT	CASSPGGWEKLFF
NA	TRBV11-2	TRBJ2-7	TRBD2	TGTGCCAGCAGCTTAGGTAGTGGGGGGGCCTACGAGCAGTACTTC	CASSLGSGGAYEQYF
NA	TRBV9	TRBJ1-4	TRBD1	TGTGCCAGCAGCGCATCTCCGACAGGGGTAGATGAAAAACTGTTTTTT	CASSASPTGVDEKLFF
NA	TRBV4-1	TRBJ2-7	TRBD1	TGCGCCAGCAGCCATCGACAGGGGTACGAGCAGTACTTC	CASSHRQGYEQYF
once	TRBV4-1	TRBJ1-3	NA	TGCGCCAGCAGCCACGGGGACAACTCTGGAAACACCATATATTTT	CASSHGDNSGNTIYF
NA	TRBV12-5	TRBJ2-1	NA	TGTGCTAGTGGTCTTCTCGGTGGGGGGGCCACAAACAATGAGCAGTTCTTC	CASGLLGGGATNNEQFF
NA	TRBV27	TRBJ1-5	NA	TGTGCCAGCAGTTTATGGTCAGGGAGGAGCAATCAGCCCCAGCATTTT	CASSLWSGRSNQPQHF
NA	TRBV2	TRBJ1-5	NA	TGTGCCAGCAGTGAAGCGCGGGAGGACCTCAATCAGCCCCAGCATTTT	CASSEAREDLNQPQHF
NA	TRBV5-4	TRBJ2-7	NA	TGTGCCAGCAACCTCGGGACGGCTCCTTCCTACGAGCAGTACTTC	CASNLGTAPSYEQYF
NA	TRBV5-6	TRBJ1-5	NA	TGTGCCAGCAGCTTGAACGGGGGGCTTTGGGGCAATCAGCCCCAGCATTTT	CASSLNGGLWGNQPQHF
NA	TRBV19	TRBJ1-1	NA	TGTGCCAGTACTATCTTCGTCGGACGGATGAACACTGAAGCTTTCTTT	CASTIFVGRMNTEAFF
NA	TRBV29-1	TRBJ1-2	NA	TGCAGCGTTGAAGATCCCCGGGGCGGGCGCTATGGCTACACCTTC	CSVEDPRGGRYGYTF
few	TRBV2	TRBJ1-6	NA	TGTGCCAGATCGGACAGATCAAATTCACCCCTCCACTTT	CARSDRSNSPLHF